This entry is about one T cell receptor beta chain. What this receptor recognizes is not known. The junction departs from the called germline gene at one end, perhaps through a read error. The data are from a study of identical twins listed by TCRdb under 2016. Regarding the research as a whole: To test whether fetal clonotypes persist, the study used deep sequencing on TCR alpha and beta repertoires from monozygotic twins, unrelated adults of various ages, and cord blood. Replicate twin experiments were performed at different times using different library preparation protocols to rule out contamination. What the authors observed across the whole study: Invariant T cells such as MAIT and iNKT could partly confound zero-insertion analyses, although diverse VJ usage argued against such confounding for most clonotypes. Conclusions relied on cross-sectional statistical analysis, since the same donors could not be followed over many years. The excess sharing between twins in beta out-of-frame sequences was weaker because fewer shared sequences reduced the signal-to-noise ratio. In monozygotic twins, recombination models systematically underestimated out-of-frame TCR alpha sharing, but the models matched the sharing seen between unrelated individuals. Out-of-frame TCR alpha sequences shared between twins showed an excess of low generation-probability sequences compared with coincidental sharing between unrelated individuals. Abundant cord blood beta clonotypes had fewer insertions, young adult naive repertoires showed a similar but weaker trend, and memory repertoires showed no such trend.

Library construction relied on 5' RACE. The instrument was an Illumina HiSeq 2000. A universal primer binding site was introduced by template switching, and a unique molecular identifier was present in the final cDNA, enabling accurate counting of TCR cDNA molecules. Specific primers in the conserved constant-segment region were used to synthesize first-strand cDNA for TCR alpha and beta chains. To control for contamination, every cDNA library carried two barcodes: a SMART-Mk sample barcode plus Illumina barcodes. TruSeq adapter sequences and Illumina sample barcodes were added in two successive PCR steps. The TCR alpha and beta cDNA libraries were sequenced on the Illumina HiSeq platform using custom primers. The study's processing was this. Unique molecular identifiers were extracted from raw reads with MiGEC, and CDR3 positions were determined with MiXCR. Recombination models were inferred per individual with the repgenHMM and IGoR tools using an EM algorithm. The analysis of shared clonotypes was done with the tcR package in R, with sharing normalized by the product of cloneset sizes. Out-of-frame nonproductive sequences were analyzed to study raw recombination free of thymic and clonal selection effects. TCRdb trimmed the raw reads at Q25, called clones with MiXCR and kept productive beta chains. Merged by CDR3 protein, the rows form single entries marked with the most common genes and DNA. The V and J calls shown here were made by TCRdb, not taken from the authors' results. Here the sample has 1.5 million to 2 million distinct CDR3 sequences; around 29% occur a single time. Jointly, the top ten make up about 0.27% of the sample.

Every donor in the study was a healthy Caucasian. CDR3 length: 12 amino acids, cysteine to phenylalanine. CDR3 DNA is the only sequence kept; it has 36 bases, read in frame from the first base. CDR1 and CDR2, per the germline V gene (reference sequence), are DFQATT and SNEGSKA. This receptor was obtained from a newborn girl in good health. Sample: cord blood. The sequence joins TRBV20-1 to TRBJ2-1; a tentative D match to TRBD2 spans 5 bases. The DNA is TGCAGTGCTGGAGATAGGTGGAGGGAGCAGTTCTTC. It translates as CSAGDRWREQFF.